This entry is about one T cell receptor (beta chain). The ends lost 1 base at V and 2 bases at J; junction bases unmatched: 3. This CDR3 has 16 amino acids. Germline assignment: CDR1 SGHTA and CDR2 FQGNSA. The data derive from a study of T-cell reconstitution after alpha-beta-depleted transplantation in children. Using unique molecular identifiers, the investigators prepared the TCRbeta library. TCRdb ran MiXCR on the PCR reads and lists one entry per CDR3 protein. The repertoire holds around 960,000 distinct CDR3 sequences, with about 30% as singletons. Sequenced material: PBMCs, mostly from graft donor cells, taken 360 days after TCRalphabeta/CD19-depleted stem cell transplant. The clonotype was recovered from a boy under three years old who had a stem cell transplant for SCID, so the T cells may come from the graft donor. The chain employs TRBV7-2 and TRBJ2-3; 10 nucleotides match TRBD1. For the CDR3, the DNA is TGTGCCAGCAGCTTAGAAGGGACAGGGGTCACAGATACGCAGTATTTT. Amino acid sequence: CASSLEGTGVTDTQYF.